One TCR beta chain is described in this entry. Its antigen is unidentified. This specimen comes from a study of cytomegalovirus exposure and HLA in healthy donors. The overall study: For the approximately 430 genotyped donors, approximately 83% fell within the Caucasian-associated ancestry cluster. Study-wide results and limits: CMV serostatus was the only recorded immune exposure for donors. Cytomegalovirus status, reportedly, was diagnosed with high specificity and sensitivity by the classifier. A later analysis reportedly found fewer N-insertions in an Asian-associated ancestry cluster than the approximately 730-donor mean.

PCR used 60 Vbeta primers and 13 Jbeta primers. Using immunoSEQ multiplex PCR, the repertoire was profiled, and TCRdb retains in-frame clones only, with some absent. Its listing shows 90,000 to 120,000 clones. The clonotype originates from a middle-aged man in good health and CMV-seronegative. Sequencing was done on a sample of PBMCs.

The CDR3 DNA follows: TGTGCCAGCAGCCCTCGAGGTGGGGGCTCTAACTATGGCTACACCTTC. Translated: CASSPRGGGSNYGYTF. This sequence joins TRBV5-8 and TRBJ1-2, with D tentatively TRBD1 (6 bases). This CDR3 has 16 amino acids. CDR1 SGHTS and CDR2 YDEGEE come from the germline V gene. With 4 bases removed from V and 0 bases from J, the gap between germline ends came to 16 bases.